The rows below give T cell receptor beta chains drawn from one sample of a study of brain metastases from non-small cell lung cancer. Only in-frame clones appear in the TCRdb table, and some are missing; sequencing was by immunoSEQ multiplex PCR. The sample has about 6,000 clones, approximately 80% seen once. Sequencing was done on a sample of primary lung tumor tissue. Source of these receptors: a donor at least 40 years old with non-small cell lung cancer. The CDR3 runs from the conserved cysteine through the conserved F or W. The D gene is left open where the match is weak. Clone size appears in some rows only: once, few, many, or a class for an expanded clone.

clone_size d_call cdr3_length j_call v_call cdr3_nt cdr3_aa
NA NA 13 TRBJ1-1 TRBV6-2/TRBV6-3 TGTGCCAGCAGTTACTGGGTGAACACTGAAGCTTTCTTT CASSYWVNTEAFF
hyperexpanded TRBD1 14 TRBJ1-4 TRBV5-1 TGCGCCAGCAGCTTGACAGGGGGCGCAGAAAAACTGTTTTTT CASSLTGGAEKLFF
NA TRBD1 17 TRBJ2-3 TRBV7-9 TGTGCCAGCAGCTCCTCTCCCGGGACAGGGACTCGAGATACGCAGTATTTT CASSSSPGTGTRDTQYF
large NA 18 TRBJ1-3 TRBV9 TGTGCCAGCAGCGTTAGAATAGAGGACGTCTACTCTGGAAACACCATATATTTT CASSVRIEDVYSGNTIYF
NA NA 15 TRBJ2-1 TRBV15 TGTGCCACCAGCAGCACCGGGCTTGGACTATCTAAGCAGTTCTTC CATSSTGLGLSKQFF
NA NA 12 TRBJ2-1 TRBV2 TGTGCCAGATCATCTGCGAGGAATGAGCAGTTCTTC CARSSARNEQFF
few NA 13 TRBJ1-5 TRBV6-5 TGTGCCAGCAGTAGTAGTGGCAATCAGCCCCAGCATTTT CASSSSGNQPQHF
once NA 15 TRBJ1-1 TRBV5-1 TGCGCCAGCACCTCCTATCCAGGGTTGAACACTGAAGCTTTCTTT CASTSYPGLNTEAFF
once NA 19 TRBJ2-6 TRBV28 TGTGCCAGCAGTTCAGTAGGCGGGACAGCCTACTCTGGGGCCAACGTCCTGACTTTC CASSSVGGTAYSGANVLTF
NA TRBD1 17 TRBJ2-2 TRBV25-1 TGTGCCAGCAGTGCCGGACAGGGATTTGGTCACACCGGGGAGCTGTTTTTT CASSAGQGFGHTGELFF
NA TRBD2 13 TRBJ2-3 TRBV28 TGTGCCAGCACTAGCGGGAGCACAGATACGCAGTATTTT CASTSGSTDTQYF
NA TRBD1 13 TRBJ1-2 TRBV28 TGTGCCAGCAGGTCAGGGGGCCGCTATGGCTACACCTTC CASRSGGRYGYTF
NA TRBD1 16 TRBJ2-1 TRBV19 TGTGCCAGTAGTATAGATCAGACAGGGGGCCGGAATGAGCAGTTCTTC CASSIDQTGGRNEQFF
NA TRBD1 15 TRBJ1-5 TRBV7-8 TGTGCCAGCAGCTACCGACAGGGTCACAGTCAGCCCCAGCATTTT CASSYRQGHSQPQHF
NA TRBD1 18 TRBJ1-6 TRBV7-2 TGTGCCAGCAGCCCTTTCACAGGGGGCAGGGGTCGGAGTTCACCCCTCCACTTT CASSPFTGGRGRSSPLHF
NA NA 14 TRBJ1-6 TRBV30 TGTGCCTGGAGTGGAGGCAGGGGTGGTTCACCCCTCCACTTT CAWSGGRGGSPLHF
NA NA 13 TRBJ2-1 TRBV5-4 TGTGCCAGCAGCTTTGTCGGTGGCGGCGAGCAGTTCTTC CASSFVGGGEQFF
few TRBD2 15 TRBJ2-1 TRBV5-4 TGTGCCAGCAGCCCCGGGACTAGCGGTAACAATGAGCAGTTCTTC CASSPGTSGNNEQFF
NA TRBD2 16 TRBJ2-3 TRBV3-1/TRBV3-2 TGTGCCAGCAGCCAGGGAGGGATAGCGGGCACAGATACGCAGTATTTT CASSQGGIAGTDTQYF
NA TRBD1 13 TRBJ1-2 TRBV12-3/TRBV12-4 TGTGCCAGCAGTTTCGACAGGGACTATGGCTACACCTTC CASSFDRDYGYTF
NA NA 15 TRBJ1-2 TRBV6-2/TRBV6-3 TGTGCCAGCAGTTACACCCCCGGAGGGGTCCGTGGCTACATCTTC CASSYTPGGVRGYIF
NA NA 16 TRBJ1-4 TRBV4-3 TGCGCCAGCAGCCAAGAGTGGGAACCTGTCAATGAAAAACTGTTTTTT CASSQEWEPVNEKLFF
once NA 16 TRBJ2-3 TRBV25-1 TGTGCCAGCAGTGAGGGCCCCCTCAGGGCCACAGATACGCAGTATTTT CASSEGPLRATDTQYF
NA NA 16 TRBJ2-1 TRBV4-3 TGCGCCAGCAGCCAAGATCTTGGTGCCGGGAACAATGAGCAGTTCTTC CASSQDLGAGNNEQFF
NA TRBD2 15 TRBJ2-5 TRBV5-1 TGCGCCAGCAGCTGGGGAGCGGGGCTCCGAGAGACCCAGTACTTC CASSWGAGLRETQYF
NA NA 12 TRBJ2-7 TRBV30 TGTGCCTGGAGTGTATCGGGGCTCGAGCAGTACTTC CAWSVSGLEQYF
NA NA 17 TRBJ1-4 TRBV7-6 TGTGCCAGCAGCTTAGGGGGGCAGACGGCAACTAATGAAAAACTGTTTTTT CASSLGGQTATNEKLFF
NA TRBD2 15 TRBJ2-2 TRBV5-1 TGCGCCAGCAGCCCAAGACTAGTCCGGGCGGGGGAGTTGTTTTTT CASSPRLVRAGELFF
NA NA 11 TRBJ1-4 TRBV7-9 TGTGCCAGCAGCCTCCAGGGAAAACTGTTTTTT CASSLQGKLFF
NA NA 16 TRBJ2-4 TRBV28 TGTGCCAGCAGTTTGTCGGAAGTCCTAGCCAAAAACATTCAGTACTTC CASSLSEVLAKNIQYF
NA NA 12 TRBJ1-5 TRBV10-3 TGTGCCATCAGTGAGGGGAATCAGCCCCAGCATTTT CAISEGNQPQHF
NA TRBD2 16 TRBJ2-1 TRBV11-3 TGTGCCAGCAGCTTAGGTCTAGCGGGGGGGTACAATGAGCAGTTCTTC CASSLGLAGGYNEQFF
NA TRBD1 13 TRBJ1-2 TRBV2 TGTGCCAGCAGGGAACAGGGGGTTAGTGGCTACACCTTC CASREQGVSGYTF
NA NA 15 TRBJ1-1 TRBV6-5 TGTGCCAGCAGGCCAGACAGAGGGGAGAACACTGAAGCTTTCTTT CASRPDRGENTEAFF
once NA 12 TRBJ1-5 TRBV12-3/TRBV12-4 TGTGCCAGCAACCCCCCAGGGCAGCCCCAGCATTTT CASNPPGQPQHF
NA TRBD1 15 TRBJ2-1 TRBV7-3 TGTGCCAGCAGCTCCCAGACAGGGACCTACAATGAGCAGTTCTTC CASSSQTGTYNEQFF
NA NA 14 TRBJ1-2 TRBV6-5 TGTGCCAGCAGAAATCGGGGGGTTGACTATGGCTACACCTTC CASRNRGVDYGYTF
NA TRBD1 17 TRBJ1-6 TRBV30 TGTGCCTGGAGCCAAAATTATCCGGGACAGGGTAACTCACCCCTCCACTTT CAWSQNYPGQGNSPLHF
NA NA 15 TRBJ2-3 TRBV6-4 TGTGCCAGCAGTGTGGGGATCGGCGGGGCAGATACGCAGTATTTT CASSVGIGGADTQYF
NA TRBD1 14 TRBJ2-7 TRBV5-1 TGCGCCAGCAGCGAGGGGACAGGGGCCTACGAGCAGTACTTC CASSEGTGAYEQYF
few NA 14 TRBJ1-3 TRBV6-5 TGTGCCAGCACCTTAGGGACCGGTGGAAACACCATATATTTT CASTLGTGGNTIYF
once TRBD1 16 TRBJ1-1 TRBV15 TGTGCCACCAGCAGAGGTGACAGGGGGCGAGGGACTGAAGCTTTCTTT CATSRGDRGRGTEAFF
NA TRBD2 15 TRBJ2-1 TRBV6-2/TRBV6-3 TGTGCCAGCAGTTATGGACTAGCGGGAACCAATGAGCAGTTCTTC CASSYGLAGTNEQFF
NA TRBD2 16 TRBJ2-3 TRBV11-3 TGTGCCAGCAGCTTAGGGACTAGCGGTCCCACAGATACGCAGTATTTT CASSLGTSGPTDTQYF
NA TRBD1 15 TRBJ1-3 TRBV29-1 TGCAGCGTTGGACCCACAGGGGGCTCTGGAAACACCATATATTTT CSVGPTGGSGNTIYF
NA NA 15 TRBJ1-5 TRBV5-1 TGCGCCAGCAGCTTGACAGGTAAAAGCAATCAGCCCCAGCATTTT CASSLTGKSNQPQHF
NA NA 15 TRBJ2-3 TRBV28 TGTGCCAGCAGTTTAGGTAGCGGTGCCACAGATACGCAGTATTTT CASSLGSGATDTQYF
NA NA 15 TRBJ1-4 TRBV7-2 TGTGCCAGCAGCTCAACAGGGACGGCTAATGAAAAACTGTTTTTT CASSSTGTANEKLFF
NA NA 11 TRBJ1-4 TRBV12-3/TRBV12-4 TGTGCCAGCAGTCCTGGACAAGGCGTGTTTTTT CASSPGQGVFF
NA TRBD2 18 TRBJ2-5 TRBV27 TGTGCCAGCAGTCGAAGCGGTGCGGGGGGAGGATGGGTAAAGACCCAGTACTTC CASSRSGAGGGWVKTQYF
NA TRBD2 15 TRBJ2-2 TRBV28 TGTGCCAGCACTCGGGGGGGATGGGGCACCGGGGAGCTGTTTTTT CASTRGGWGTGELFF
NA NA 14 TRBJ1-1 TRBV7-8 TGTGCCAGCAGCTTAGCGTTTAGGAACACTGAAGCTTTCTTT CASSLAFRNTEAFF
NA NA 14 TRBJ2-1 TRBV3-1/TRBV3-2 TGTGCCAGCAGCCAAGACCAGGGGTTCAATGAGCAGTTCTTC CASSQDQGFNEQFF
NA NA 14 TRBJ1-6 TRBV5-1 TGCGCCAGCCACCCCGAAGGGGCTGGGTCACCCCTCCACTTT CASHPEGAGSPLHF
NA TRBD1 16 TRBJ1-1 TRBV6-8 TGTGCCAGCAGCACCGGGACAGGGGGCATGAACACTGAAGCTTTCTTT CASSTGTGGMNTEAFF
NA NA 15 TRBJ1-2 TRBV4-3 TGCGCCAGCAGCCAAGATCTAGGGCTCAGATATGGCTACACCTTC CASSQDLGLRYGYTF